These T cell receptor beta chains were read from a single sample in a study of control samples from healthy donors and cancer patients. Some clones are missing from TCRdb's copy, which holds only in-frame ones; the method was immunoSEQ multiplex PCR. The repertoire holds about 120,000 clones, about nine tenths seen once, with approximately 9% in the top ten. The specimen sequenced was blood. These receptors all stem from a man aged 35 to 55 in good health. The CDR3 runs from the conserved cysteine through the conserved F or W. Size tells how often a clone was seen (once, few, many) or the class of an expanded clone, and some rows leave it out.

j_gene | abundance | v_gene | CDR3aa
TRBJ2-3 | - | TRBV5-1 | CASSLEAGRTDTQYF
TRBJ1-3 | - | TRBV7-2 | CASSLARGESGNTIYF
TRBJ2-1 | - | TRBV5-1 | CASSTPHRGPSEQFF
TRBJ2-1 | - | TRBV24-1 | CATSDWGGGAYEQFF
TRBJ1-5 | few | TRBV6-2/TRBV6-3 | CASSYVRRDQPQHF
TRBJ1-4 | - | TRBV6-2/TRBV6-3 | CASSYWDEKLFF
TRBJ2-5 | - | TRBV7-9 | CASSLTSGEETQYF
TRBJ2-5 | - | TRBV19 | CASSDRGAQYF
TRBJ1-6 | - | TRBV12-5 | CASGGTAPSSYNSPLHF
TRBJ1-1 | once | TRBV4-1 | CASSQGSTEAFF
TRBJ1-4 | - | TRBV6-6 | CASSYGTARNEKLFF
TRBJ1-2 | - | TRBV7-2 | CASSLGGGGADYGYTF
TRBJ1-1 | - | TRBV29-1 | CSYLHRETEAFF
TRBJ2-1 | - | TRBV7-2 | CASVRDRGPYEQFF
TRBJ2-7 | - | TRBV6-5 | CASSYFNRGLDEQYF
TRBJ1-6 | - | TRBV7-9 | CASSLNRLESPLHF
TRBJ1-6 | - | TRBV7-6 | CASSFGTGGDSPLHF
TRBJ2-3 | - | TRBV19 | CASSIGSRMTATQYF
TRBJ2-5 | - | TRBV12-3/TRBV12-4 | CASSFQETQYF
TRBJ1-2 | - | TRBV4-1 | CASSQDPRGTYGYTF
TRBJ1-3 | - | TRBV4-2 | CASSQDAGANGNTIYF
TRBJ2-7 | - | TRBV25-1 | CASSEGGPNSYEQYF